This TCR beta chain was captured in a study of cytomegalovirus exposure and HLA in healthy donors. Losses at the gene ends were 2 bases for V and 0 bases for J; bases not matched to a gene: 9. The CDR3 is made up of 19 amino acids. CDR1 and CDR2 from the germline V gene are SGHVS and FQNEAQ. The study, taken as a whole, reports: Sequences of the TCR beta chain were said to predict the HLA-A and HLA-B alleles of most subjects accurately. Researchers counted 164 TCR beta chains as cytomegalovirus-associated.

13 Jbeta primers and 60 Vbeta primers were used for the PCR. Assay: immunoSEQ multiplex PCR; the TCRdb copy retains only in-frame clones and omits some. The sample contains around 99,000 clones, over 80% of which appear only once. As regards this clone: Its antigen remains unidentified.

The chain links TRBV7-8 to TRBJ1-3, with 11 bases that match TRBD1. This TCR came from a man in his thirties or forties in good health and CMV-seropositive. Sequencing was carried out using PBMCs. In DNA form, the CDR3 reads TGTGCCAGCAGCTTAAATAGATGGGACAGGGGGATCTCTGGAAACACCATATATTTT. Protein product: CASSLNRWDRGISGNTIYF.